This T cell receptor beta chain was profiled in a study of CD8+ T cells in alopecia areata. In the study overall: The drug, oral tofacitinib, was given to treated patients at 5 to 10 mg twice daily. Dosing spanned 6 to 18 months on tofacitinib, then 6 months off drug.

Sequencing used cDNA as its template, made by extracting RNA and reverse transcribing it. Sequencing used immunoSEQ multiplex PCR; TCRdb keeps in-frame clones, though not all of them. The sample has 9,500 to 15,000 clones; 57% are singletons. Peripheral blood and lesional scalp punch biopsies came from alopecia areata patients. The sequencing sample was made of skin. This receptor was identified in a human donor with alopecia areata.

CDR3 residues: CASSLPRQGIVPGELFF. The CDR3, as DNA: TGTGCCAGCAGCCTCCCGAGACAGGGAATTGTTCCCGGGGAGCTGTTTTTT. The chain recombines TRBV5-8 with TRBJ2-2; 7 positions match TRBD1. Germline V CDR1 and CDR2: SGHTS, YDEGEE. There are 17 residues in the CDR3. Trimming cost V 4 bases and J 6 bases; bases outside gene matches: 15.